This T cell receptor beta chain was found in a study of a mutant IDH1 vaccine in newly diagnosed glioma. Study at large: Treated patients, approximately 60% male and roughly 40% female, averaged about 42 years of age. Standard pretreatment was either radiotherapy, temozolomide, or, for most, radiochemotherapy with temozolomide.

The CDR3 totals 15 residues. Trimming took off 0 bases at V and 2 bases at J, with 11 bases between the two ends. From germline, CDR1 is KGHSH and CDR2 LQKENI. TCRdb's table, derived via immunoSEQ multiplex PCR, lists solely in-frame clones and lacks some. The sample has approximately 52,000 clones; around three quarters are singletons. Of note for this clone: Its antigen is unidentified.

Time point: baseline, week 1 (first vaccination visit). Treatment reported: pre-vaccination baseline after standard-of-care therapy. Regarding the study as a whole: The authors found pseudoprogression apparently unrelated to changes in top peripheral T cell clonotypes.

Sequencing was performed on PBMCs, taken from a glioma patient treated with radiotherapy, temozolomide or both. The rearrangement links TRBV18 to TRBJ2-7; D is unresolved. This clonotype was obtained from a woman aged 40-49 years with glioma. The CDR3 region is CASSPPMGLTYEQYF. The CDR3 DNA reads TGTGCCAGCTCACCACCCATGGGTTTGACCTACGAGCAGTACTTC.